Listed here are 5 T cell receptor beta chains from one sample, sequenced in a study of human T cells and chemical hapten exposure. Regarding time point: pre-sensitization, week 0. Documented treatment: therapeutic diphenylcyclopropenone sensitization with weekly scalp DPC. TCRdb re-called the RACE reads through MiXCR, storing one row per CDR3 protein. Of about 180,000 distinct CDR3 sequences listed, approximately 29% are singletons. This sample comprised whole blood, obtained in connection with sensitization to the hapten diphenylcyclopropenone (DPC). These receptors originate from a woman in her 30s with alopecia areata. Some clones in this sample may be carry-over from other donors' samples.

The chain combines TRBV5-1 with TRBJ2-5; the match to TRBD1 covers 7 bases. V trimming: 8 bases; J trimming: 4 bases; junction bases outside the gene matches: 11. This CDR3 has 14 residues. CDR1 and CDR2 from the germline V gene are SGHRS and YFSETQ. The DNA of the CDR3 is TGCGCCAGTTTTGACAGGGCCAAGGGAGAGACCCAGTACTTC. Protein product: CASFDRAKGETQYF.

This clonotype was seen at least ten times. The rearrangement uses TRBV4-1 and TRBJ1-2, with 11 nucleotides matching TRBD1. V lost 0 bases, J lost 7 bases, and 4 bases stayed unmatched. The CDR3 loop spans 15 amino acids. Germline assignment: CDR1 MGHRA and CDR2 YSYEKL. CDR3 region: CASSQDRTGGSGYTF. The DNA of the CDR3 is TGCGCCAGCAGCCAAGATCGGACAGGGGGCTCTGGCTACACCTTC.

This clonotype was observed a handful of times. J is TRBJ2-7 and V is TRBV4-3; the D gene is possibly TRBD2 (5 bases). This CDR3 has 14 amino acids. V was cut by 1 base and J by 6 bases, with 13 bases left in between. Germline values: CDR1 LGHNA, CDR2 YSLEER. The CDR3 DNA reads as TGCGCCAGCAGCCAAGTTGCGGGTCCTGGCGAGCAGTACTTC. It is translated as CASSQVAGPGEQYF.

This clonotype was detected a few times. The rearrangement links TRBV3-1 to TRBJ2-5, with D possibly matching TRBD2 (5 bases). Trimming shortened V by 1 base and J by 4 bases, and 7 bases separated the two germline ends. This CDR3 has 13 residues. CDR1 is LGHDT and CDR2 is YNNKEL in the germline V gene (reference sequence). This CDR3 reads CASSQAAGETQYF. The CDR3, as DNA: TGTGCCAGCAGCCAAGCGGCGGGAGAGACCCAGTACTTC.

V gene TRBV7-2 combines with J gene TRBJ2-1; TRBD2 matches at 9 bases. Per the germline V gene, CDR1 is SGHTA and CDR2 is FQGNSA. Trimming removed 5 bases from V and 0 bases from J; junction bases left unmatched: 5. CDR3 length: 16 residues. CDR3: CASSRTSVSSYNEQFF. The CDR3 coding sequence is TGTGCCAGCAGCCGGACTAGCGTAAGCTCCTACAATGAGCAGTTCTTC.